Presented here are 5 T cell receptor beta chains from one specimen sequenced in a study of blood T cell repertoires in COVID-19. Repertoires were generated with immunoSEQ multiplex PCR, while TCRdb's copy carries only in-frame clones and drops some. Here the sample spans about 300,000 clones, around 86% being singletons. The sample taken for sequencing was peripheral blood. Receptors originate from a woman in her forties or fifties with acute or convalescent COVID-19.

The chain joins TRBV4-2 to TRBJ1-1, with no clear D. The CDR3 runs to 17 residues. The ends were cut back, 2 bases at V and 5 bases at J, with 21 bases in the middle. Looked up from germline, CDR1 is LGHNA and CDR2 is YNFKEQ. Here the CDR3 reads CASSQPPAGGRDTEAFF. Here the CDR3 DNA reads TGTGCCAGCAGCCAACCTCCGGCAGGAGGGCGAGATACTGAAGCTTTCTTT.

V is TRBV11-3 and J is TRBJ2-1; D is possibly TRBD1 (6 bases). The CDR3 consists of 15 residues. V was pared by 5 bases and J by 6 bases, with 17 bases between. Germline-derived CDR1 and CDR2 are SGHNT and YENEEA. CDR3 coding DNA: TGTGCCAGCAGCCCACAGGGAAGTGTTCTCAATGAGCAGTTCTTC. Encoded protein: CASSPQGSVLNEQFF.

CDR3 DNA sequence: TGTGCCAGCAGCGTAGAGGGGGCAAATGAAGCTTTCTTT. Amino acid sequence: CASSVEGANEAFF. The chain uses TRBV9 and TRBJ1-1, with 7 bases identical to TRBD1. The J segment lost 7 bases and the V segment lost 0 bases, leaving 3 bases of the junction unmatched. CDR3 length equals 13 residues. Germline V gene lookup returns CDR1 SGDLS and CDR2 YYNGEE.

V is TRBV6-6 and J is TRBJ1-5; TRBD1 matches at 7 bases. The V and J ends lost 5 bases and 2 bases, in that order; junction bases with no gene match: 9. The CDR3 length is 16 residues. The germline gives CDR1 MNHNY, CDR2 SVGAGI (reference sequence). The CDR3 spells CASSKDRAEGNQPQHF. The CDR3 DNA reads TGTGCCAGCAGTAAAGACAGGGCCGAAGGCAATCAGCCCCAGCATTTT.

J is TRBJ2-7 and V is TRBV19; 8 bases fit TRBD1. From germline, CDR1 is LNHDA and CDR2 SQIVND (reference sequence). This CDR3 is built from 15 residues. Trimming cost V 5 bases and J 3 bases; bases outside gene matches: 9. The CDR3 coding sequence is TGTGCCAGTAGTCGACAGGGGTCGCACCTCTACGAGCAGTACTTC. Amino acids: CASSRQGSHLYEQYF.